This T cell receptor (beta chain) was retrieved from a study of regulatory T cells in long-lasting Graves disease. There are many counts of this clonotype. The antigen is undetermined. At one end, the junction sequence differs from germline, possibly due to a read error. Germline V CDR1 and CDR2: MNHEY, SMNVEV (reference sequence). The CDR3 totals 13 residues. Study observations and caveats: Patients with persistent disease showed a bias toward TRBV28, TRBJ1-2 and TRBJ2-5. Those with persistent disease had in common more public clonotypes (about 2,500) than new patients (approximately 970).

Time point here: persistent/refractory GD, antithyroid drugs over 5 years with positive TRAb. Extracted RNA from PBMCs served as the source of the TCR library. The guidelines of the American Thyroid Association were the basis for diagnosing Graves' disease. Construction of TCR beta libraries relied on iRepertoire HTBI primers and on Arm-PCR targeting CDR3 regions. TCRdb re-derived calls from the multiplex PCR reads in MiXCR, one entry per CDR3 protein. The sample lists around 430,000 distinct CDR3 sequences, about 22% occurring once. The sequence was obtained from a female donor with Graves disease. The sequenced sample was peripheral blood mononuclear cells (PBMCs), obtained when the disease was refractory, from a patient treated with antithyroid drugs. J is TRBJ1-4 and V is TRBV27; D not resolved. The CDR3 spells CASSFPRSSCGPF. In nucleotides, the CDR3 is TGTGCCAGCAGTTTCCCTCGCTCATCGTGTGGCCCTTTT.